This entry lists 31 T cell receptor beta chains sequenced from one sample in a study of control samples from healthy donors and cancer patients. Clones were read by immunoSEQ multiplex PCR, and TCRdb kept only the in-frame ones, dropping some. This sample has over 150,000 clones, with more than 85% found just once. Sample: blood. These TCRs come from a woman between 40 and 55 years old in good health.

This chain joins TRBV5-5 and TRBJ1-2; D possibly corresponds to TRBD1 (6 bases). Germline V gives CDR1 SGHKS, CDR2 YYEKEE (reference sequence). Trimming took off 4 bases at V and 4 bases at J, with 14 bases between the two ends. The CDR3 totals 14 residues. CDR3 loop: CASSQWTDAYGYTF. The CDR3 DNA follows: TGTGCCAGCAGCCAATGGACAGACGCCTATGGCTACACCTTC.

The chain links TRBV3-1 (or the pseudogene TRBV3-2) to TRBJ2-3; perhaps TRBD2 as D (5 bases). The CDR3 loop spans 14 amino acids. The V gene's germline CDR1 is LGHDT and CDR2 YNNKEL (reference sequence). The V end was cut by 0 bases, the J end by 1 base, with 5 bases between. The CDR3 nucleotides read TGTGCCAGCAGCCAAGAGAGGGGCACAGATACGCAGTATTTT. Its protein product is CASSQERGTDTQYF.

The chain is built from TRBV7-6 and TRBJ2-2; D tentatively reads TRBD1 or TRBD2 (5 bases each). V was pared by 5 bases and J by 1 base, with 14 bases between. The CDR3 totals 16 residues. CDR1 and CDR2 from the germline V gene are SGHVS and FNYEAQ. CDR3 bases: TGTGCCAGCAGCCCCGTTGGGGGAGAGAACACCGGGGAGCTGTTTTTT. Protein sequence: CASSPVGGENTGELFF.

The chain has TRBV18 and TRBJ2-1, with 10 bases that match TRBD1. The CDR3 has 16 amino acids. Germline values: CDR1 KGHSH, CDR2 LQKENI. Unmatched junction bases numbered 11, after V lost 3 bases and J lost 9 bases. This CDR3 reads CASSPLVVGQGPEQFF. The CDR3 nucleotides read TGTGCCAGCTCACCTTTGGTGGTGGGACAGGGGCCTGAGCAGTTCTTC.

The gene calls are TRBV6-6 and TRBJ1-6, with 10 bases that match TRBD1. The CDR3 has 12 amino acids. Losses at the gene ends were 6 bases for V and 13 bases for J; bases not matched to a gene: 3. The V gene's germline CDR1 is MNHNY and CDR2 SVGAGI (reference sequence). In nucleotides, the CDR3 is TGTGCCAGCAGGACAGGGGGCTTGCCCCTCCACTTT. Amino acids: CASRTGGLPLHF.

This rearrangement joins TRBV16 to TRBJ2-1; 7 nucleotides line up with TRBD1. J lost 5 bases, V lost 2 bases, and 9 bases had no gene match. The CDR3 totals 16 residues. From germline, CDR1 is KGHSY and CDR2 FQNENV. Written as DNA, the CDR3 is TGTGCCAGCAGCCAAATTACAGGGGTAATAAACAATGAGCAGTTCTTC. Translated, it gives CASSQITGVINNEQFF.

CDR3 region: CASSDDRDRTDTQYF. CDR3 nucleotides: TGTGCCAGCAGCGACGACAGGGACCGCACAGATACGCAGTATTTT. This chain joins TRBV5-4 and TRBJ2-3, with 7 bases matching TRBD1. After removal of 4 bases from V and 1 base from J, the junction contained 6 bases not matched to a gene. The CDR3 has 15 residues. Germline V gene lookup returns CDR1 SGHNT and CDR2 YYREEE (reference sequence).

This clone came up once. The chain uses TRBV28 and TRBJ1-6; TRBD1 matches 8 bases. Unmatched junction bases numbered 5, after V lost 6 bases and J lost 7 bases. The CDR3 has 14 residues. Germline CDR1 is MDHEN and CDR2 is SYDVKM. DNA for the CDR3: TGTGCCAGCAGCTGGACAGGGTCCAATTCACCCCTCCACTTT. Translation gives CASSWTGSNSPLHF. Supplemented by reference TRBV28 and TRBJ1-6, the full variable domain reads DVKVTQSSRYLVKRTGEKVFLECVQDMDHENMFWYRQDPGLGLRLIYFSYDVKMKEKGDIPEGYSVSREKKERFSLILESASTNQTSMYLCASSWTGSNSPLHFGNGTRLTVT.

This chain connects TRBV4-1 to TRBJ2-5; D is perhaps TRBD2 (6 bases). V was pared by 4 bases and J by 5 bases, with 14 bases between. CDR1 is MGHRA and CDR2 is YSYEKL in the germline V gene. CDR3 length: 14 amino acids. This chain's CDR3 is CASSRMTGGETQYF. The CDR3 bases are TGCGCCAGCAGCCGTATGACTGGGGGGGAGACCCAGTACTTC.

This chain links TRBV5-1 with TRBJ2-7; D unresolved. The V end lost 2 bases, the J end lost 6 bases, and 15 bases lay between the germline ends. The V gene's germline CDR1 is SGHRS and CDR2 YFSETQ. This CDR3 region has 14 residues. CDR3 amino acids: CASSLEPRASEQYF. The CDR3 nucleotides are TGCGCCAGCAGCTTAGAGCCTAGGGCCTCCGAGCAGTACTTC.

This chain connects TRBV5-5 to TRBJ2-2; D possibly uses TRBD1 or TRBD2 (7 bases each). Between the trimmed V and J ends, which lost 1 base and 3 bases, there was a span of 13 bases. This CDR3 region has 16 residues. Germline assignment: CDR1 SGHKS and CDR2 YYEKEE (reference sequence). The CDR3 DNA is TGTGCCAGCAGCTTGCGGGCAGGGGGGGACACCGGGGAGCTGTTTTTT. Protein: CASSLRAGGDTGELFF. The full variable domain, with the rest looked up from reference TRBV5-5 and TRBJ2-2, is DAGVTQSPTHLIKTRGQQVTLRCSPISGHKSVSWYQQVLGQGPQFIFQYYEKEERGRGNFPDRFSARQFPNYSSELNVNALLLGDSALYLCASSLRAGGDTGELFFGEGSRLTVL.

This clone is a singleton in its sample. This sequence joins TRBV10-1 and TRBJ2-7; D gene unclear. V was shortened by 2 bases and J by 6 bases, with 14 bases between the two germline ends. This CDR3 is built from 14 residues. Germline lookup yields CDR1 WNHNN and CDR2 SYGVQD (reference sequence). The CDR3 loop is CASSERMGTGEQYF. CDR3 in DNA: TGCGCCAGCAGTGAGAGGATGGGAACCGGCGAGCAGTACTTC.

This chain connects TRBV7-8 to TRBJ2-5; 10 bases agree with TRBD2. There are 18 residues in the CDR3. CDR1 SGHVS and CDR2 FQNEAQ come from the germline V gene. V shed 5 bases, J shed 5 bases, and the junction held 17 bases outside the gene matches. CDR3 sequence reads: CASSKWVSGGPIPETQYF. CDR3 bases: TGTGCCAGCAGCAAATGGGTTAGCGGGGGGCCAATCCCGGAGACCCAGTACTTC.

This clone came up once. The chain has TRBV2 and TRBJ2-3; the match to TRBD2 covers 9 bases. The J segment lost 0 bases and the V segment lost 8 bases, leaving 3 bases of the junction unmatched. There are 14 residues in the CDR3. CDR1 is SNHLY, CDR2 FYNNEI, per germline. CDR3 region: CASGLAGSTDTQYF. Written as DNA, the CDR3 is TGTGCCAGCGGGCTAGCGGGGAGCACAGATACGCAGTATTTT.

The chain combines TRBV6-5 with TRBJ1-1, with TRBD1 as a possible D gene (6 bases). Germline V gene lookup returns CDR1 MNHEY and CDR2 SVGAGI. V lost 6 bases, J lost 7 bases, and 15 bases lay in between. The CDR3 covers 13 residues. The CDR3 spells CASRTTGPFEAFF. The CDR3 DNA follows: TGTGCCAGCAGGACGACAGGCCCTTTTGAAGCTTTCTTT.

The V call is TRBV10-3, the J call TRBJ1-2; tentatively, D is TRBD1 (5 bases). Germline V lookup: CDR1 ENHRY, CDR2 SYGVKD. CDR3 length equals 13 residues. Trimming took off 0 bases at V and 8 bases at J, with 10 bases between the two ends. This chain's CDR3 is CAISESVAGGYTF. DNA of the CDR3: TGTGCCATCAGTGAGTCTGTAGCAGGGGGCTACACCTTC.

This chain joins TRBV5-1 and TRBJ2-5; 12 nucleotides line up with TRBD2. From germline, CDR1 is SGHRS and CDR2 YFSETQ. This CDR3 has 18 amino acids. After removal of 4 bases from V and 2 bases from J, the junction contained 12 bases not matched to a gene. The CDR3: CASSANQRTSGVQETQYF. The CDR3 DNA is TGCGCCAGCAGCGCTAACCAACGGACTAGCGGGGTACAAGAGACCCAGTACTTC.

This chain connects TRBV6-5 to TRBJ2-7; no definite D call. The CDR3 length is 11 residues. V shed 7 bases and J shed 3 bases, with 7 bases lying between them. The germline V gene encodes CDR1 MNHEY and CDR2 SVGAGI. In DNA, the CDR3 is TGTGCCAGCACCGAAGACTACGAGCAGTACTTC. Translation gives CASTEDYEQYF.

The V and J genes are TRBV5-1 and TRBJ2-1, with 7 bases lining up with TRBD1. The CDR3 has 15 residues. The J segment lost 5 bases and the V segment lost 6 bases, leaving 11 bases of the junction unmatched. CDR1 and CDR2 (germline): SGHRS, YFSETQ. CDR3 coding DNA: TGCGCCAGCAACCCAGGAGACAGGGAACACAATGAGCAGTTCTTC. As protein: CASNPGDREHNEQFF.

This rearrangement joins TRBV2 to TRBJ1-1; D unclear. The CDR3 is 14 amino acids. V gave up 7 bases and J gave up 1 base, with 13 bases separating them. CDR1 SNHLY and CDR2 FYNNEI come from the germline V gene. This CDR3 reads CASNQETPNTEAFF. The CDR3 bases are TGTGCCAGCAACCAGGAAACCCCGAACACTGAAGCTTTCTTT.

The genes are TRBV12-3 or TRBV12-4 and TRBJ1-5; D unresolved. V gave up 6 bases and J gave up 0 bases, with 3 bases separating them. The CDR3 runs 12 residues. As DNA, the CDR3 is TGTGCCAGCAGCTATAGCAATCAGCCCCAGCATTTT. It yields the protein CASSYSNQPQHF.

The genes are TRBV5-5 and TRBJ1-2; 7 bases match TRBD1. After removal of 3 bases from V and 6 bases from J, the junction contained 14 bases not matched to a gene. Per the germline V gene, CDR1 is SGHKS and CDR2 is YYEKEE (reference sequence). This CDR3 is 16 amino acids long. DNA of the CDR3: TGTGCCAGCAGCTCTATCCCGGGACAGAAGCTAGATGGCTACACCTTC. Amino acids: CASSSIPGQKLDGYTF.

In nucleotides, the CDR3 is TGTGCCAGTAGTATAGAGGGCAGTACGGAAAAACTGTTTTTT. This codes for CASSIEGSTEKLFF. The chain employs TRBV19 and TRBJ1-4, with no clear D. This CDR3 is built from 14 residues. The V end was cut by 0 bases, the J end by 8 bases, with 10 bases between. In germline, CDR1 is LNHDA, CDR2 SQIVND (reference sequence).

V is TRBV14 and J is TRBJ1-2; D is unresolved. The CDR3 length is 14 residues. CDR1 SGHDN and CDR2 FVKESK come from the germline V gene. Trimming took 0 bases from V and 5 from J, leaving 10 bases between them. The CDR3 sequence: CASSQDGRSYGYTF. CDR3 sequence (DNA): TGTGCCAGCAGCCAAGACGGGCGGAGTTATGGCTACACCTTC.

In DNA form, the CDR3 reads TGTGCCAGCAGCCCCCATAATTCACCCCTCCACTTT. It codes for CASSPHNSPLHF. The genes are TRBV27 and TRBJ1-6; D unclear. Germline CDR1 and CDR2: MNHEY and SMNVEV (reference sequence). V lost 6 bases and J 5 bases, leaving 5 bases between the germline ends. The CDR3 is 12 amino acids.

The chain is built from TRBV3-1 (or the pseudogene TRBV3-2) and TRBJ1-6; TRBD1 agrees at 9 bases. Germline values: CDR1 LGHDT, CDR2 YNNKEL (reference sequence). With 4 bases clipped from V and 7 bases from J, the junction kept 2 bases outside the gene matches. The CDR3 is 14 residues long. CDR3 region: CASSPQGANSPLHF. CDR3 in DNA: TGTGCCAGCAGCCCACAGGGGGCAAATTCACCCCTCCACTTT.

Sample share makes this clone medium-sized. The rearrangement joins TRBV6-4 to TRBJ2-2; D gene uncertain. CDR1 is MRHNA, CDR2 SNTAGT, per germline. There are 13 residues in the CDR3. Trimming took 2 bases from V and 3 from J, leaving 4 bases between them. This chain's CDR3 is CASSDRDTGELFF. CDR3 DNA sequence: TGTGCCAGCAGTGACAGGGACACCGGGGAGCTGTTTTTT.

This clone has a handful of counts. This chain joins TRBV20-1 and TRBJ1-1; D may be TRBD1 (5 bases). From germline, CDR1 is DFQATT and CDR2 SNEGSKA (reference sequence). There are 13 residues in the CDR3. V lost 3 bases and J 4 bases, leaving 12 bases between the germline ends. CDR3 nucleotide sequence: TGCAGTGCTAGTTTCGGGGCCTCCACTGAAGCTTTCTTT. As protein: CSASFGASTEAFF.

V and J are TRBV3-1 (or the pseudogene TRBV3-2) and TRBJ1-3; D remains ambiguous. Per germline, CDR1 LGHDT and CDR2 YNNKEL (reference sequence). The V gene lost 1 base and the J gene lost 2 bases, with 9 bases spanning the gap. The CDR3 has 15 residues. The DNA for the CDR3 is TGTGCCAGCAGCCAAGCCCCAGGTACTGGAAACACCATATATTTT. This codes for CASSQAPGTGNTIYF.

This rearrangement joins TRBV7-2 to TRBJ2-1; D unclear. The V end was cut by 1 base, the J end by 0 bases, with 13 bases between. The CDR3 has 17 amino acids. Germline loops: CDR1 SGHTA, CDR2 FQGNSA. As DNA, the CDR3 is TGTGCCAGCAGCTTAGGCCCTTCTAGATTCTCCTACAATGAGCAGTTCTTC. It yields the protein CASSLGPSRFSYNEQFF.

The CDR3 region is CATSDSGGVETQYF. The CDR3 DNA reads as TGTGCCACCAGTGACTCAGGGGGCGTAGAGACCCAGTACTTC. The chain links TRBV24-1 to TRBJ2-5, with TRBD1 matching 8 bases. With V trimmed by 4 bases and J by 4 bases, 4 bases remained unmatched. Germline CDR1 KGHDR, CDR2 SFDVKD. The CDR3 is made up of 14 amino acids.